These T cell receptor beta chains were read from a single sample in a study of blood T cell repertoires in COVID-19. Assay: immunoSEQ multiplex PCR; the TCRdb copy retains only in-frame clones and omits some. The sample includes about 120,000 clones, over 75% of them seen just once. The specimen sequenced was peripheral blood. All receptors derive from a man aged 55-75 years with acute or convalescent COVID-19. The CDR3 runs from the conserved cysteine through the conserved F or W.

v_call cdr3_aa
TRBV5-1 CASSLGDKGEKLFF
TRBV13 CASSPSRGQQNEKLFF
TRBV6-5 CASMLTGTSSGELFF
TRBV19 CASSRTDRETQYF
TRBV29-1 CFPRGSPF
TRBV3-1/TRBV3-2 CASSQAGRVYNEQFF
TRBV28 CASSLDTNTGELFF
TRBV7-9 CASSSLAVRQTDTQYF
TRBV10-1 CASSEPKDRVLWLDTEAFF
TRBV2 CASSTGDSSNQPQHF
TRBV5-5 CASSLAGGGTEAFF
TRBV7-3 CASSFGLAGVASGELFF
TRBV5-1 CASSLKGRAKGGGELFF
TRBV2 CASSEAGGSDTQYF
TRBV19 CASRDGAGDSYEQYF
TRBV30 CAWNARGGSEAFF
TRBV29-1 CSVAPQGYEQYF
TRBV30 CAWSAYVGGQGGQPQHF
TRBV5-4 CASSPGLWGDYGYTF
TRBV28 CASSPPSSYEQYF
TRBV5-4 CASSLGGLAGPEGDF
TRBV9 CASSRGQTHNYGYTF
TRBV7-3 CASSRNGLAGGPRTGELFF
TRBV3-1/TRBV3-2 CASSLRQGKAGELFF
TRBV28 CASASGGAPSYNEQFF
TRBV28 CASSRGQNYGYTF
TRBV30 CAWSVSGREGVRQFF